These T cell receptor beta chains were read from a single sample in a study of blood T cell repertoires in COVID-19. Here immunoSEQ multiplex PCR was the method, and the copy in TCRdb shows in-frame clones only, minus some. The data hold 300,000 to 350,000 clones, with roughly 86% observed a single time. The sample taken for sequencing was PBMCs or T cells enriched from blood (not recorded which). These receptors all come from a woman aged 25 to 45 who had recovered from COVID-19. The CDR3 runs from the conserved cysteine through the conserved F or W. A D gene is named only where the DNA matches it firmly. Size values are once, few and many counts, or a class for expanded clones, and some rows have none.

size,V,D,J,CDR3,DNA
once,TRBV30,TRBD2,TRBJ2-6,CAWTPILAGSISGANVLTF,TGTGCCTGGACACCAATCCTAGCGGGATCGATCTCTGGGGCCAACGTCCTGACTTTC
.,TRBV27,.,TRBJ1-4,CATKTVIATNEKLFF,TGTGCCACCAAAACAGTTATCGCAACTAATGAAAAACTGTTTTTT
once,TRBV12-3/TRBV12-4,.,TRBJ1-2,CASSRGGVHGYTF,TGTGCCAGCAGCCGGGGAGGGGTCCATGGCTACACCTTC
.,TRBV6-5,TRBD2,TRBJ2-7,CASSYERGAHEQYF,TGTGCCAGCAGTTATGAGCGGGGGGCCCACGAGCAGTACTTC
.,TRBV30,TRBD2,TRBJ2-1,CAWSGSHSGRSYNEQFF,TGTGCCTGGAGTGGCTCCCATAGCGGGAGATCCTACAATGAGCAGTTCTTC
.,TRBV12-5,.,TRBJ2-6,CASGSRVEGSGANVLTF,TGTGCTAGTGGTTCGAGGGTAGAGGGCTCTGGGGCCAACGTCCTGACTTTC
.,TRBV10-1,.,TRBJ1-5,CASRPISESGNQPQHF,TGCGCCAGCAGACCGATAAGTGAAAGCGGCAATCAGCCCCAGCATTTT
few,TRBV11-2,.,TRBJ1-1,CASSRQLNTEAFF,TGTGCCAGCAGCCGACAGTTGAACACTGAAGCTTTCTTT
.,TRBV10-2,TRBD2,TRBJ2-5,CASRKLAGETQYF,TGCGCCAGTCGGAAACTAGCGGGCGAGACCCAGTACTTC
.,TRBV27,.,TRBJ2-2,CASSTPGHAGELFF,TGTGCCAGCAGTACCCCGGGACACGCCGGGGAGCTGTTTTTT
.,TRBV6-5,TRBD2,TRBJ2-1,CASSKTGTSMSEQFF,TGTGCCAGCAGCAAAACCGGGACTAGTATGTCTGAGCAGTTCTTC
.,TRBV7-9,.,TRBJ1-2,CASSPIRVGAANYGYTF,TGTGCCAGCAGCCCAATACGAGTGGGGGCAGCTAACTATGGCTACACCTTC
.,TRBV15,.,TRBJ2-4,CATSRDQGVENIQYF,TGTGCCACCAGCAGGGACCAAGGGGTAGAGAACATTCAGTACTTC
.,TRBV11-1,TRBD2,TRBJ2-2,CASSFGLAGGTGELFF,TGTGCCAGCAGCTTCGGACTAGCGGGAGGTACCGGGGAGCTGTTTTTT
.,TRBV5-1,.,TRBJ2-5,CASSLLFDSQETQYF,TGCGCCAGCAGCTTGCTATTTGACAGTCAAGAGACCCAGTACTTC
.,TRBV7-2,TRBD1,TRBJ1-1,CASSPWTGVGTEAFF,TGTGCCAGCAGCCCCTGGACAGGGGTCGGCACTGAAGCTTTCTTT
.,TRBV5-4,TRBD2,TRBJ2-3,CASNGEGLAEDTDTQYF,TGTGCCAGCAACGGGGAGGGGCTAGCGGAGGACACAGATACGCAGTATTTT
.,TRBV7-2,.,TRBJ2-7,CASSPSFAVSYEQYF,TGTGCCAGCAGCCCTAGCTTCGCTGTATCCTACGAGCAGTACTTC
.,TRBV28,.,TRBJ2-7,CAGSTPHGHSYEQYF,TGTGCCGGATCAACCCCACATGGGCACTCCTACGAGCAGTACTTC
.,TRBV6-5,TRBD1,TRBJ2-5,CASRDDRVGTQYF,TGTGCCAGCAGAGATGACAGGGTTGGGACCCAGTACTTC
.,TRBV29-1,TRBD2,TRBJ2-7,CSVPGLAGSSYEQYF,TGCAGCGTCCCCGGACTAGCGGGGAGCTCCTACGAGCAGTACTTC
.,TRBV5-4,TRBD2,TRBJ2-5,CASSFGLAGDSQETQYF,TGTGCCAGCAGCTTTGGGCTAGCGGGCGACTCCCAAGAGACCCAGTACTTC
.,TRBV12-5,TRBD2,TRBJ2-7,CASGFSTSGSYEQYF,TGTGCTAGTGGTTTCTCAACTAGCGGGTCCTACGAGCAGTACTTC
.,TRBV10-3,TRBD2,TRBJ2-1,CAIQSPGGNNEQFF,TGTGCCATCCAAAGCCCGGGGGGTAACAATGAGCAGTTCTTC
.,TRBV3-1/TRBV3-2,.,TRBJ1-1,CASSRKYDTNEAFF,TGTGCCAGCAGCCGAAAGTACGACACAAATGAAGCTTTCTTT
.,TRBV30,.,TRBJ1-1,CAWTPPGDNTEAFF,TGTGCCTGGACGCCCCCCGGGGATAACACTGAAGCTTTCTTT
.,TRBV9,TRBD1,TRBJ1-2,CASSQGAQFTGVDGYTF,TGTGCCAGCTCCCAGGGGGCTCAATTCACAGGGGTTGATGGCTACACCTTC
.,TRBV7-2,TRBD1,TRBJ1-3,CASSSTGGENTIYF,TGTGCCAGCAGCTCGACAGGGGGGGAAAACACCATATATTTT
.,TRBV4-3,TRBD1,TRBJ1-2,CASSQEGTVYGYTF,TGCGCCAGCAGCCAAGAAGGGACAGTCTATGGCTACACCTTC
.,TRBV13,TRBD2,TRBJ2-7,CASSWGTSGTLYEQYF,TGTGCCAGCAGCTGGGGGACTAGCGGGACCCTCTACGAGCAGTACTTC
.,TRBV19,.,TRBJ1-1,CASSRADRNTEAFF,TGTGCCAGTAGTCGGGCGGACAGGAACACTGAAGCTTTCTTT
.,TRBV21-1,.,TRBJ2-1,CASSKFGGDNEQFF,TGTGCCAGCAGCAAATTCGGGGGGGATAATGAGCAGTTCTTC
.,TRBV7-6,.,TRBJ1-1,CASSYHSTREGPNTEAFF,TGTGCCAGCAGCTACCATTCAACGAGGGAGGGTCCGAACACTGAAGCTTTCTTT
.,TRBV27,TRBD2,TRBJ2-7,CATIPPGGSGEQYF,TGTGCCACCATACCGCCGGGAGGGTCGGGGGAGCAGTACTTC
.,TRBV10-3,TRBD1,TRBJ1-1,CAIRRQGAPTEAFF,TGTGCCATCAGACGACAGGGGGCGCCCACTGAAGCTTTCTTT
.,TRBV28,TRBD1,TRBJ1-1,CASRLGQIEAFF,TGTGCCAGCAGACTGGGACAGATCGAGGCTTTCTTT
once,TRBV10-3,TRBD1,TRBJ2-2,CAISEYRDRKNTGELFF,TGTGCCATCAGTGAATACCGGGACAGGAAAAACACCGGGGAGCTGTTTTTT
.,TRBV7-9,.,TRBJ2-3,CASSHEAGTDTQYF,TGTGCCAGCAGCCACGAGGCTGGAACAGATACGCAGTATTTT
.,TRBV7-2,.,TRBJ2-5,CAETRQEEETQYF,TGTGCCGAGACGAGGCAGGAGGAAGAGACCCAGTACTTC
.,TRBV7-9,TRBD2,TRBJ2-5,CACKRLAGGQRAETQYF,TGTGCCTGTAAAAGGCTAGCGGGAGGTCAACGGGCAGAGACCCAGTACTTC
.,TRBV18,.,TRBJ2-1,CASSTRDQYNEQFF,TGTGCCAGCTCAACGCGGGACCAATACAATGAGCAGTTCTTC
.,TRBV5-8,.,TRBJ2-2,CASSLSGRTGELFF,TGTGCCAGCAGCTTGAGTGGGAGAACCGGGGAGCTGTTTTTT
.,TRBV5-4,.,TRBJ1-6,CASSLDRGTNSPLHF,TGTGCCAGCAGCTTGGATCGAGGCACCAATTCACCCCTCCACTTT
many,TRBV3-1/TRBV3-2,.,TRBJ2-1,CASSARLSSEVFF,TGTGCCAGCAGCGCTCGACTGTCGAGCGAGGTGTTCTTC
.,TRBV9,TRBD1,TRBJ2-2,CASSVGDRVNTGELFF,TGTGCCAGCAGCGTAGGGGACAGGGTGAACACCGGGGAGCTGTTTTTT
.,TRBV11-3,TRBD1,TRBJ2-5,CASSPPKGDRGRETQYF,TGTGCCAGCAGCCCGCCGAAAGGAGACAGGGGACGGGAGACCCAGTACTTC
.,TRBV28,TRBD1,TRBJ1-4,CASRPRTGYEKLFF,TGTGCCAGCAGACCTCGGACAGGGTATGAAAAACTGTTTTTT
.,TRBV2,TRBD1,TRBJ1-5,CASSSTGVGNQPQHF,TGTGCCAGCAGTTCGACAGGGGTAGGCAATCAGCCCCAGCATTTT
.,TRBV27,TRBD2,TRBJ2-2,CASRAGVVAGELFF,TGTGCCAGCAGGGCGGGAGTAGTAGCCGGGGAGCTGTTTTTT
once,TRBV7-8,.,TRBJ2-7,CASSLYSLQAGSYEQYF,TGTGCCAGCAGCTTGTACTCACTACAGGCGGGATCATACGAGCAGTACTTC
.,TRBV2,TRBD2,TRBJ2-3,CASKLRWLAVTDTQYF,TGTGCCAGCAAGCTTAGATGGCTAGCGGTCACAGATACGCAGTATTTT
.,TRBV6-5,.,TRBJ1-1,CASSPAGGDHPEAFF,TGTGCCAGCAGTCCGGCGGGGGGGGATCATCCTGAAGCTTTCTTT